The T cell receptor (beta chain) described here comes from a study of T cell responses to AZD1222 COVID-19 vaccine. Profiling relied on immunoSEQ multiplex PCR, and the TCRdb table lists in-frame clones only, not all of them. The sample lists tens of thousands of clones; about 88% were seen once. Specimen: peripheral blood, collected 28 days after the second AZD1222 dose. This TCR derives from an adult who received the AZD1222 COVID-19 vaccine.

The CDR3: CASSLEGGGETQYF. DNA for the CDR3: TGTGCCAGCAGCCTCGAAGGGGGTGGGGAGACCCAGTACTTC. This chain uses TRBV3-1 (or the pseudogene TRBV3-2) with TRBJ2-5; D perhaps matches TRBD1 (6 bases). Germline CDR1 reads LGHDT; CDR2 reads YNNKEL (reference sequence). V lost 4 bases and J lost 5, with 14 bases in between. The CDR3 is made up of 14 amino acids.